This TCR beta chain was profiled in a study of blood T cell repertoires in COVID-19. Study-level background: Acute and convalescent COVID-19 specimens originated in the United States, Italy and Spain. The analysed material was cDNA or gDNA that came from T cells, B-cell-depleted T cells, or PBMCs.

In regard to this clone: This sample includes further DNA sequences coding for the same CDR3.

The CDR3 is 15 residues long. V lost 1 base, J lost 5 bases, and 1 base stayed unmatched. Per germline, CDR1 LNHDA and CDR2 SQIVND (reference sequence). As processed by the authors: How many nucleated cells were present was estimated from reference gene primer amplification. Profiled with immunoSEQ multiplex PCR; TCRdb holds only in-frame clones, not every one. The DNA was the basis for D and trimming; V, J and clone size are from that table. This table has nearly 350,000 clones, around four fifths appearing once. The specimen was peripheral blood. The chain carries TRBV19 and TRBJ2-1, with TRBD2 matching 11 bases. This TCR was recovered from a man younger than 40 with active or convalescent COVID-19. The CDR3 loop is CASSIGLAGHNEQFF. CDR3 DNA: TGTGCCAGTAGTATAGGACTAGCGGGGCACAATGAGCAGTTCTTC.